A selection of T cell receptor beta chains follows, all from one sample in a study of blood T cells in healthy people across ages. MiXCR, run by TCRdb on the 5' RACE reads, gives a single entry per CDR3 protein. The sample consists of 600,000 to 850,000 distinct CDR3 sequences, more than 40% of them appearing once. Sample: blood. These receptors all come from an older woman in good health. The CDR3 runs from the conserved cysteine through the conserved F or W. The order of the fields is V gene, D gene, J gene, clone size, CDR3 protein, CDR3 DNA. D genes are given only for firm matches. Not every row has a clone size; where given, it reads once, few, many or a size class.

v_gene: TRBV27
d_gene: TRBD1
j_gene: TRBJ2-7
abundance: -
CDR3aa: CASSVGQGFYEQYF
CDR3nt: TGTGCCAGCAGTGTAGGACAGGGATTCTACGAGCAGTACTTC

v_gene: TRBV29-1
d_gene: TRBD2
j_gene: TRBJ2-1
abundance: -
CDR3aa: CSVPGGFQETQFF
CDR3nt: TGCAGCGTCCCGGGGGGATTTCAAGAGACCCAGTTCTTC

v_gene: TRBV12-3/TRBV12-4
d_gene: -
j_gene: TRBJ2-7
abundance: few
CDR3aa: CASSQQVGPYEQYF
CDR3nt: TGTGCCAGCAGTCAACAGGTTGGACCCTACGAGCAGTACTTC

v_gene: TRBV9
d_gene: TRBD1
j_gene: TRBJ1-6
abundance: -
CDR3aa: CASSPGGSPNSPLHF
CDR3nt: TGTGCCAGCAGCCCAGGGGGGTCCCCAAATTCACCCCTCCACTTT

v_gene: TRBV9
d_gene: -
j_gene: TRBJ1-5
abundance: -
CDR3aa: CASSVEGTLDQPQHF
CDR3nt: TGTGCCAGCAGCGTAGAGGGGACGCTAGATCAGCCCCAGCATTTT

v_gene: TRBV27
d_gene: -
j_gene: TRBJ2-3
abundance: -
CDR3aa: CASSSPSGLGKDTQYF
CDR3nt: TGTGCCAGCAGTTCCCCCAGCGGGTTGGGGAAAGATACGCAGTATTTT

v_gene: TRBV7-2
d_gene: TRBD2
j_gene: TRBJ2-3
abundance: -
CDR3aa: CASSHSGSPDTRYF
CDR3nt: TGTGCCAGCAGCCACAGCGGGAGCCCAGATACGCGGTATTTT

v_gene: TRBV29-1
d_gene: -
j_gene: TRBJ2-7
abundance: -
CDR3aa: CSVRRGGSSYERYF
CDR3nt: TGCAGCGTTCGCCGGGGCGGAAGCTCCTACGAGCGGTACTTC

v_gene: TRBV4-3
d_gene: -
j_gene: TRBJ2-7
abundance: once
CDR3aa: CAGSQVGGSSYEQYF
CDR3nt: TGCGCCGGCAGCCAAGTGGGGGGCAGCTCCTACGAGCAGTACTTC

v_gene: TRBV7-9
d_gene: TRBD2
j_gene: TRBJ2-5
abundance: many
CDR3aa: CASSQSGRAATGETQYF
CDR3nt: TGTGCCAGCAGCCAAAGCGGGAGGGCCGCCACAGGAGAGACCCAGTACTTC

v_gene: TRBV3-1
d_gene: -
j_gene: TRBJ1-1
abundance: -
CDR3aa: CASSQESGNTEAFF
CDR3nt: TGTGCCAGCAGCCAAGAATCCGGGAACACTGAAGCTTTCTTT

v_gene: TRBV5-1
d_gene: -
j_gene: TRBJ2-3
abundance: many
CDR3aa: CASSTLEDTDTQYF
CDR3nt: TGCGCCAGCAGCACCTTGGAGGACACAGATACGCAGTATTTT

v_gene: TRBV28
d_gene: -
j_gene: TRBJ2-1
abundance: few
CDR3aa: CASSGVDRSSYNEQFF
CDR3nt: TGTGCCAGCAGTGGAGTTGATAGAAGCTCCTACAATGAGCAGTTCTTC

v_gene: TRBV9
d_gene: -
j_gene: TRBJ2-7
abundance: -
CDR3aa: CASSVANSPYEQYF
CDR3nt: TGTGCCAGCAGCGTAGCAAACAGCCCCTACGAGCAGTACTTC

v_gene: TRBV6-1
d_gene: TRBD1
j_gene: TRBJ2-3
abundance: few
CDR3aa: CATRTGGLSGTQYF
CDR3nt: TGTGCCACGCGGACAGGGGGCCTCTCAGGTACGCAGTATTTT

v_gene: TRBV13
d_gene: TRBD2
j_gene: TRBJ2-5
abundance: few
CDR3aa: CASSPSGTSGIETQYF
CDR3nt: TGTGCCAGCAGCCCCTCCGGGACTAGCGGTATAGAGACCCAGTACTTC